The count of the clone carrying this TCR beta chain is one. From germline, CDR1 is SNHLY and CDR2 FYNNEI. V dropped 3 bases and J dropped 0 bases, with 12 bases sitting between them. The CDR3 has 16 amino acids. Sequencing used immunoSEQ multiplex PCR; TCRdb keeps in-frame clones, though not all of them. The data contain tens of thousands of clones, roughly 76% of them singletons. The sample is drawn from a study of T cells in localized non-small cell lung cancer. This sequence originates from a man between 35 and 75 years old with stage II lung adenocarcinoma. This chain links TRBV2 with TRBJ1-3; D call uncertain. The sequencing here drew on PBMCs, taken before any cancer treatment. The CDR3 region has the DNA TGTGCCAGCAGTGAGGGCAGCGTTCACTCTGGAAACACCATATATTTT. Its protein product is CASSEGSVHSGNTIYF.